The next 7 T cell receptor beta chains were all read from a single sample in a study of T cells expressing NK-cell markers. TCRdb reprocessed the 5' RACE reads, with one entry per CDR3 protein and no DNA. The ten top clones account for roughly 5.2%, within a sample of roughly 380,000 distinct CDR3 sequences. The sequencing sample was made of blood T cells: a sorted CD56 or NKG2C T cell subset, CD4+ or CD8+ T cells, or bulk PBMC T cells (not recorded which). The receptors were sampled from a man aged 18-75 years in good health.

The chain couples TRBV11-1 to TRBJ2-6; lacking DNA, the TRBD1 call made by TCRdb goes unchecked. The CDR3 sequence is 18 residues long. Germline V lookup: CDR1 SGHAT, CDR2 FQDESV (reference sequence). CDR3 sequence reads: CASSHLQGKGTGANVLTF.

The V and J genes are TRBV11-2 and TRBJ2-7; TCRdb calls TRBD2, which cannot be checked without DNA. The CDR3 length is 17 residues. CDR1 is SGHAT and CDR2 is FQNNGV in the germline V gene. The CDR3 loop reads CASSLVGGTRGSYEQYF. Looking up the rest from reference TRBV11-2 and TRBJ2-7 gives the full variable domain: EAGVAQSPRYKIIEKRQSVAFWCNPISGHATLYWYQQILGQGPKLLIQFQNNGVVDDSQLPKDRFSAERLKGVDSTLKIQPAKLEDSAVYLCASSLVGGTRGSYEQYFGPGTRLTVT.

The rearrangement joins TRBV20-1 to TRBJ2-2; the TRBD1 assignment by TCRdb is unverifiable without DNA. The CDR3 has 14 residues. Per germline, CDR1 DFQATT and CDR2 SNEGSKA (reference sequence). The CDR3 reads CSAKDRVNTGELFF.

The rearrangement uses TRBV5-1 and TRBJ2-6; TCRdb's D gene call, TRBD1, goes unchecked for lack of DNA. The CDR3 has 15 amino acids. Per germline, CDR1 SGHRS and CDR2 YFSETQ. CDR3: CASSPRGPGPNVLTF.

V is TRBV30 and J is TRBJ2-6. The CDR3 length is 15 residues. Germline-derived CDR1 and CDR2 are GTSNPN and SVGIG (reference sequence). The CDR3 sequence is CAWTIGGSGANVLTF.

This chain links TRBV15 with TRBJ1-2; with no DNA, the TCRdb D assignment of TRBD1 cannot be verified. CDR3 length: 14 residues. The V gene's germline CDR1 is LNHNV and CDR2 YYDKDF (reference sequence). CDR3 region: CATSGRRGKEGYTF.

CDR3 in amino acids: CASSQAETAYEQYF. The J gene is TRBJ2-7, the V gene TRBV4-2. CDR1 LGHNA and CDR2 YNFKEQ come from the germline V gene. CDR3 length: 14 residues.